The present T cell receptor (beta chain) was sequenced within a study of blood T cell repertoires in COVID-19. Using immunoSEQ multiplex PCR, the repertoire was profiled, and TCRdb retains in-frame clones only, with some absent. The sample lists around 420,000 clones; 70% to 90% were seen once. V shed 0 bases and J 0 bases; nucleotides not matched to a gene: 4. Germline V gene lookup returns CDR1 SGDLS and CDR2 YYNGEE. The CDR3 contains 17 residues. This TCR derives from a woman between 35 and 50 years old with acute COVID-19. The rearrangement uses TRBV9 and TRBJ2-1, with 9 nucleotides matching TRBD2. The specimen was PBMCs or T cells enriched from blood (not recorded which). The CDR3 sequence is CASSVGSSGGSYNEQFF. CDR3 sequence (DNA): TGTGCCAGCAGCGTAGGGAGTAGCGGGGGCTCCTACAATGAGCAGTTCTTC.